This entry lists 19 T cell receptor beta chains sequenced from one sample in a study of blood T cell repertoires in COVID-19. Some clones are missing from TCRdb's copy, which holds only in-frame ones; the method was immunoSEQ multiplex PCR. The sample shows some 50,000 clones, around four fifths of them seen only once. The sequenced sample consisted of peripheral blood. Receptors were obtained from a man between 45 and 60 years old with acute or convalescent COVID-19.

V gene TRBV2 combines with J gene TRBJ1-5; possible D gene TRBD1, 5 bases. Trimming shortened V by 7 bases and J by 7 bases, and 17 bases separated the two germline ends. The CDR3 contains 14 residues. Per germline, CDR1 SNHLY and CDR2 FYNNEI. CDR3 DNA: TGTGCCAGCACCCAGTCGGGCAGGGCCCAGCCCCAGCATTTT. Its protein product is CASTQSGRAQPQHF. Looking up the rest from reference TRBV2 and TRBJ1-5 gives the full variable domain: EPEVTQTPSHQVTQMGQEVILRCVPISNHLYFYWYRQILGQKVEFLVSFYNNEISEKSEIFDDQFSVERPDGSNFTLKIRSTKLEDSAMYFCASTQSGRAQPQHFGDGTRLSIL.

The rearrangement joins TRBV24-1 to TRBJ2-1; 15 bases agree with TRBD2. The CDR3 runs 19 residues. The ends lost 4 bases at V and 1 base at J; junction bases unmatched: 7. Germline loops: CDR1 KGHDR, CDR2 SFDVKD. CDR3 DNA sequence: TGTGCCACCAGTGACAGGGGACTAGCGGGAGGCCGTTCCTACAATGAGCAGTTCTTC. Encoded protein: CATSDRGLAGGRSYNEQFF.

This clone was counted between two and nine times. This sample also contains other DNA sequences that code for the same CDR3. The chain joins TRBV5-4 to TRBJ2-3; 8 bases line up with TRBD2. After removal of 0 bases from V and 4 bases from J, the junction contained 1 base not matched to a gene. The CDR3 contains 14 residues. Germline assignment: CDR1 SGHNT and CDR2 YYREEE (reference sequence). In DNA, the CDR3 is TGTGCCAGCAGCTTGGCGGGAGGGCCAGATACGCAGTATTTT. Translated, it gives CASSLAGGPDTQYF.

V usage is TRBV6-5 and J usage is TRBJ1-3, with 8 bases that match TRBD1. Germline CDR1 is MNHEY and CDR2 is SVGAGI. The CDR3 has 15 amino acids. Trimming removed 7 bases from V and 2 bases from J; junction bases left unmatched: 7. The DNA of the CDR3 is TGTGCCAGCAACCCAGGGGGCCGAACTGGAAACACCATATATTTT. This sequence encodes CASNPGGRTGNTIYF.

The rearrangement links TRBV2 to TRBJ2-1; 9 bases match TRBD1. The V and J ends lost 6 bases and 7 bases, in that order; junction bases with no gene match: 4. This CDR3 has 13 residues. CDR1 SNHLY and CDR2 FYNNEI come from the germline V gene. The CDR3 sequence: CASRETGGNEQFF. CDR3 DNA: TGTGCCAGCAGAGAGACAGGGGGGAATGAGCAGTTCTTC.

Written as DNA, the CDR3 is TGTGCCAGTAGTATAGGAGCAGATTCGAGAGGGACTGAAGCTTTCTTT. Translation: CASSIGADSRGTEAFF. The chain recombines TRBV19 with TRBJ1-1; no clear D. There are 16 residues in the CDR3. Germline V gives CDR1 LNHDA, CDR2 SQIVND (reference sequence). Deletions cut 1 base from V and 5 bases from J, with 17 bases between.

This chain connects TRBV10-3 to TRBJ2-1; TRBD2 agrees at 15 bases. Germline CDR1 reads ENHRY; CDR2 reads SYGVKD. V shed 2 bases, J shed 0 bases, and the junction held 8 bases outside the gene matches. This CDR3 region has 20 residues. This CDR3 reads CAISELGTSGGKGSYNEQFF. In nucleotides, the CDR3 is TGTGCCATCAGTGAGCTTGGGACTAGCGGGGGGAAGGGCTCCTACAATGAGCAGTTCTTC.

The chain has TRBV14 and TRBJ2-1; TRBD2 aligns across 11 bases. With 4 bases clipped from V and 2 bases from J, the junction kept 16 bases outside the gene matches. The CDR3 contains 20 residues. Germline lookup yields CDR1 SGHDN and CDR2 FVKESK. CDR3 in DNA: TGTGCCAGCAGCCCGACATTTCAACCCTTTAGCGGGGGGGCCTACAATGAGCAGTTCTTC. Protein: CASSPTFQPFSGGAYNEQFF.

In this sample, this clone turned up once. The gene calls are TRBV7-3 and TRBJ2-2, with TRBD1 as a possible D gene (6 bases). The V gene lost 5 bases and the J gene lost 6 bases, with 13 bases spanning the gap. This CDR3 is 14 amino acids long. The germline gives CDR1 SGHTA, CDR2 FQGTGA. The CDR3 DNA reads as TGTGCCAGCAGCCTCCCGACAGGCTCCGGGGAGCTGTTTTTT. This codes for CASSLPTGSGELFF.

V usage is TRBV5-1 and J usage is TRBJ2-7; unclear D gene. CDR1 SGHRS and CDR2 YFSETQ come from the germline V gene. Trimming cost V 4 bases and J 3 bases, with 11 bases left between them. This CDR3 is 13 amino acids long. The CDR3 nucleotides read TGCGCCAGCAGCCCAAAAGCTGACTACGAGCAGTACTTC. Protein product: CASSPKADYEQYF.

On this clone: The germline gene is not matched at one end of the junction; a read error may be the cause. The chain has TRBV12-5 and TRBJ1-2; a weak D match, TRBD1 (5 bases). Germline V CDR1 and CDR2: LGHNT, FRNRAP. The CDR3 runs 13 residues. The CDR3 protein is CASALSGRARRAF. The CDR3 region has the DNA TGTGCTAGTGCCCTCTCCGGCAGGGCCAGACGAGCCTTC.

This chain uses TRBV5-4 with TRBJ1-2; 10 bases map to TRBD1. From germline, CDR1 is SGHNT and CDR2 YYREEE (reference sequence). Trimming at V came to 5 bases and at J to 3 bases, leaving 4 bases not matched to a gene. The CDR3 totals 14 residues. The CDR3 DNA sequence: TGTGCCAGCAGTTCCGGGACAGGGGACTATGGCTACACCTTC. This gives the protein CASSSGTGDYGYTF.

The chain uses TRBV9 and TRBJ2-1; 8 bases are a match to TRBD2. Germline-derived CDR1 and CDR2 are SGDLS and YYNGEE. With 0 bases clipped from V and 4 bases from J, the junction kept 3 bases outside the gene matches. CDR3 size: 15 residues. This chain's CDR3 is CASSVVTSGYNEQFF. CDR3 bases: TGTGCCAGCAGCGTAGTAACTAGCGGATACAATGAGCAGTTCTTC.

The chain links TRBV6-6 to TRBJ1-1; TRBD1 aligns across 7 bases. CDR1 is MNHNY, CDR2 SVGAGI, per germline (reference sequence). This CDR3 region has 14 residues. Germline trimming cut 2 bases from V and 6 bases from J; bases unmatched to any gene: 6. CDR3 region: CASSYDTGVAEAFF. In nucleotides, the CDR3 is TGTGCCAGCAGTTACGATACAGGGGTCGCTGAAGCTTTCTTT.

The rearrangement uses TRBV5-1 and TRBJ1-4; 8 bases match TRBD1. With V trimmed by 0 bases and J by 5 bases, 0 bases remained unmatched. CDR1 SGHRS and CDR2 YFSETQ come from the germline V gene. The CDR3 totals 14 residues. The CDR3: CASSLGTGNEKLFF. The CDR3 DNA is TGCGCCAGCAGCTTGGGGACAGGGAATGAAAAACTGTTTTTT.

V gene TRBV28 combines with J gene TRBJ2-7; the D gene is possibly TRBD2 (6 bases). Germline CDR1 reads MDHEN; CDR2 reads SYDVKM. Trimming removed 7 bases from V and 2 bases from J, with 18 bases in between. The CDR3 covers 15 residues. The CDR3 here is CASNGPGLITYEQYF. CDR3 in DNA: TGTGCCAGCAACGGTCCGGGACTGATAACCTACGAGCAGTACTTC. The full variable domain, rest sourced from reference TRBV28 and TRBJ2-7, is DVKVTQSSRYLVKRTGEKVFLECVQDMDHENMFWYRQDPGLGLRLIYFSYDVKMKEKGDIPEGYSVSREKKERFSLILESASTNQTSMYLCASNGPGLITYEQYFGPGTRLTVT.

This chain uses TRBV6-1 with TRBJ2-5; maybe TRBD2 (5 bases). Trimming pared 1 base from V and 3 bases from J, leaving 12 bases between. This CDR3 is built from 15 residues. The germline gives CDR1 MNHNS, CDR2 SASEGT. The CDR3 reads CASSEGGAWEETQYF. For the CDR3, the DNA is TGTGCCAGCAGTGAAGGGGGAGCCTGGGAAGAGACCCAGTACTTC.

V usage is TRBV10-3 and J usage is TRBJ2-7; 9 positions agree with TRBD1. Germline CDR1 reads ENHRY; CDR2 reads SYGVKD. The CDR3 totals 14 residues. V gave up 8 bases and J gave up 6 bases; unmatched junction bases: 11. CDR3 amino acids: CAISSGTGRAEQYF. For the CDR3, the DNA is TGTGCCATCTCTTCCGGGACAGGGCGGGCCGAGCAGTACTTC.

The chain combines TRBV5-1 with TRBJ2-1, with 7 bases identical to TRBD1. Germline V gene data show CDR1 as SGHRS and CDR2 as YFSETQ. Trimming removed 0 bases from V and 4 bases from J; junction bases left unmatched: 4. This CDR3 comprises 15 residues. CDR3 DNA sequence: TGCGCCAGCAGCTTGGTATCGGGACAGTACAATGAGCAGTTCTTC. Its translation is CASSLVSGQYNEQFF.